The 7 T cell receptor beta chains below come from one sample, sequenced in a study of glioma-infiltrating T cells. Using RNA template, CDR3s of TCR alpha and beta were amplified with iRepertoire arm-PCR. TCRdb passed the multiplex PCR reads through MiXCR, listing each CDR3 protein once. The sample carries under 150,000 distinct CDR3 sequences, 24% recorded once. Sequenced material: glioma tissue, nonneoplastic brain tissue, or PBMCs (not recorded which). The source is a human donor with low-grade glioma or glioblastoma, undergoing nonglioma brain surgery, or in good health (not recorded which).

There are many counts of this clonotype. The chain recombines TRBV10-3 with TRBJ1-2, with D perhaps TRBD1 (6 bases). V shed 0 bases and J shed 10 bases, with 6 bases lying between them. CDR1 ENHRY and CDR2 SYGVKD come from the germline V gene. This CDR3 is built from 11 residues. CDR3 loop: CAISESGAYTF. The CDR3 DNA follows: TGTGCCATCAGTGAGTCGGGGGCCTACACCTTC.

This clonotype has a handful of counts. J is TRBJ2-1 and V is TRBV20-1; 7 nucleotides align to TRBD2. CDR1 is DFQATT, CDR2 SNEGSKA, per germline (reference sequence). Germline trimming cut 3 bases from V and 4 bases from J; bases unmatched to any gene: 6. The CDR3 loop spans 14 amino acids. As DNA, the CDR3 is TGCAGTGCTAGGTGGAGGGACTATTACAATGAGCAGTTCTTC. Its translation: CSARWRDYYNEQFF.

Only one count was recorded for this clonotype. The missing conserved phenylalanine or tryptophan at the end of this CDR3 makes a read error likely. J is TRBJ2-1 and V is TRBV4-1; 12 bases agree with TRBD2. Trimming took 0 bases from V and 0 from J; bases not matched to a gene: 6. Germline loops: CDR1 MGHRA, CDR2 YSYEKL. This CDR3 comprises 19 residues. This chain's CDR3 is CASSQDPSGGASSYNEQFL. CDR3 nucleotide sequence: TGCGCCAGCAGCCAAGATCCTAGCGGGGGGGCAAGCTCCTACAATGAGCAGTTCTTA.

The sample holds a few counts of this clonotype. The CDR3, as DNA: TGTGCCAGCAGTTTTGGGCAGTTAAGTCAAGAGACCCAGTACTTC. This translates into CASSFGQLSQETQYF. This sequence joins TRBV28 and TRBJ2-5; no firm D call. The CDR3 is made up of 15 amino acids. The V and J ends lost 3 bases and 2 bases respectively, with 13 bases between them. Per germline, CDR1 MDHEN and CDR2 SYDVKM.

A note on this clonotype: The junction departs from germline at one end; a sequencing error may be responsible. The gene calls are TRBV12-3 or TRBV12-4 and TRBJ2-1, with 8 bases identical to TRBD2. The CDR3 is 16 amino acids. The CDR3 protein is CSSRTGTSIAYNEQFF. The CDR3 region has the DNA TGTTCCAGCAGAACCGGGACTAGTATCGCCTACAATGAGCAGTTCTTC.

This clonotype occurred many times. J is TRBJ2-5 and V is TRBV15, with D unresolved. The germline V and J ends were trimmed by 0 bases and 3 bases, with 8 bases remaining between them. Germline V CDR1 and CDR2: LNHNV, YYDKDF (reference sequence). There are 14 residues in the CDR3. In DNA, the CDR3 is TGTGCCACCAGCAGAGAGATTAGGGAAGAGACCCAGTACTTC. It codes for CATSREIREETQYF.

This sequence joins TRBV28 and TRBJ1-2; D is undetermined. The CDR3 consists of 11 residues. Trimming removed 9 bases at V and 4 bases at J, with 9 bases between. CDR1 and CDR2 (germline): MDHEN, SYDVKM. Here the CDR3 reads CASPGLYGYTF. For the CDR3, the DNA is TGTGCCAGTCCAGGCCTCTATGGCTACACCTTC.